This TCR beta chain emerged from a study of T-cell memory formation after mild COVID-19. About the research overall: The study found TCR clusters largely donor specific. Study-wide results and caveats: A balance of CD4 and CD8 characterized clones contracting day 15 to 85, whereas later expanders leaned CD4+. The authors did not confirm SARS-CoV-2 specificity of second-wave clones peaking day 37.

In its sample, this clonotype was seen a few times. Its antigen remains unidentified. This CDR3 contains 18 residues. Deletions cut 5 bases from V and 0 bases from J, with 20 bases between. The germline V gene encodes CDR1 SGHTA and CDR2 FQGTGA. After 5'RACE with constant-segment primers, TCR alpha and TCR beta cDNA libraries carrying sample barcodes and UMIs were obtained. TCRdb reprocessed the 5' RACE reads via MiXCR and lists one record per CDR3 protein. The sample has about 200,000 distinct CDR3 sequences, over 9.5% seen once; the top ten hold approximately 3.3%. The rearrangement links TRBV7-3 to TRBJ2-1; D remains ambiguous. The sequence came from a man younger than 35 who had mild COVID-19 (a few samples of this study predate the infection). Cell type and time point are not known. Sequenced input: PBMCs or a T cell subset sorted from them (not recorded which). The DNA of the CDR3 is TGTGCCAGCAGCCCCGGGCGGTCCTCCCTTCCCTCCTACAATGAGCAGTTCTTC. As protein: CASSPGRSSLPSYNEQFF.